This T cell receptor (gamma chain) was documented in a study of Vδ1+ human thymocytes. General study points: Highly polyclonal TRG and TRD repertoires with Gaussian CDR3 length distributions appeared in thymus.

Sequences come from RNA converted to cDNA by reverse transcription. Multiplex PCR used pooled V-gene forward primers and a constant-region reverse primer to amplify CDR3s. TCRdb fed the multiplex PCR reads into CATT to redo clone calling. The data contain tens of thousands of gamma-chain clones, around 20% of them singletons. Unmatched junction bases numbered 7, after V lost 0 bases and J lost 2 bases. This CDR3 has 15 amino acids. Germline CDR1 is EGSNGY and CDR2 is YDSYNSKV. A word on this clone: Antigen unknown.

This chain uses TRGV2 with TRGJ1 or TRGJ2. The source material was Vdelta1+ gamma-delta thymocytes from the thymus. Specified subset: FACS-sorted CD3+ TCRalphabeta- TCRVdelta1+ TCRVdelta2- thymocytes. The TCR was taken from a boy younger than two who had congenital heart surgery. In nucleotides, the CDR3 is TGTGCCACCTGGGACGGGCTCGGGGATTATTATAAGAAACTCTTT. Translating gives CATWDGLGDYYKKLF.